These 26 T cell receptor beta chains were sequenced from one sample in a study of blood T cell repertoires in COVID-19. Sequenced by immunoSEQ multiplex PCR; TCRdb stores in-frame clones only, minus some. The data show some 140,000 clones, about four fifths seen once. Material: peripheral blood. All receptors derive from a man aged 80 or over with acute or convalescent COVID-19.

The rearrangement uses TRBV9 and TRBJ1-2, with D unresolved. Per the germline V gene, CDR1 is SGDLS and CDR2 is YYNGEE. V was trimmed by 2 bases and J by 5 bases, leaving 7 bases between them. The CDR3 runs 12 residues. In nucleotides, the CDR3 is TGTGCCAGCAGCGTGGGAGGATATGGCTACACCTTC. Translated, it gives CASSVGGYGYTF. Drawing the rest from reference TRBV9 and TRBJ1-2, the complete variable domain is DSGVTQTPKHLITATGQRVTLRCSPRSGDLSVYWYQQSLDQGLQFLIQYYNGEERAKGNILERFSAQQFPDLHSELNLSSLELGDSALYFCASSVGGYGYTFGSGTRLTVV.

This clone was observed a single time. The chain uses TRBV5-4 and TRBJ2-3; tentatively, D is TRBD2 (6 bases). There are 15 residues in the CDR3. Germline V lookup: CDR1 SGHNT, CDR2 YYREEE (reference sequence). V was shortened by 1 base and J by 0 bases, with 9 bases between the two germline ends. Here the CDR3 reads CASSLMAGSTDTQYF. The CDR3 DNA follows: TGTGCCAGCAGCTTGATGGCGGGGAGCACAGATACGCAGTATTTT.

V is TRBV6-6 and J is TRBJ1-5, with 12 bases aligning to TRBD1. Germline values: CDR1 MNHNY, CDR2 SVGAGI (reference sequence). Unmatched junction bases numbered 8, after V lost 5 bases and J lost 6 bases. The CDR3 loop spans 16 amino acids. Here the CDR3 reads CASSHRGTGGGQPQHF. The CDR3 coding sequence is TGTGCCAGCAGTCACCGTGGGACAGGGGGCGGTCAGCCCCAGCATTTT.

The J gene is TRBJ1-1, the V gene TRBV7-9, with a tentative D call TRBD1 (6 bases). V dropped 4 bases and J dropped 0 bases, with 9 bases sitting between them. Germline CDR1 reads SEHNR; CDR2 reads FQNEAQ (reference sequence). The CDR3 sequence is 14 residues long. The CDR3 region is CASSSDSMNTEAFF. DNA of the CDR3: TGTGCCAGCAGCTCGGACAGTATGAACACTGAAGCTTTCTTT.

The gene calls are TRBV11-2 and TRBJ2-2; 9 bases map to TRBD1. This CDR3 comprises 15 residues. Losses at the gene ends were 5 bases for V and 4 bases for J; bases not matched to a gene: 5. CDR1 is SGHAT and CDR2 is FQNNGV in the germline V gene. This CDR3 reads CASSTRDRATGELFF. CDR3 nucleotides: TGTGCCAGCAGCACCCGGGACAGGGCCACCGGGGAGCTGTTTTTT.

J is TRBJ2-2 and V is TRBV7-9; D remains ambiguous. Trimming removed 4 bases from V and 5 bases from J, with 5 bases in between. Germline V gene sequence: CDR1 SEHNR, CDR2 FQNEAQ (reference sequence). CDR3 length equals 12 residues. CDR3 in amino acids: CASSSRTGELFF. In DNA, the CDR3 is TGTGCCAGCAGCTCGAGAACCGGGGAGCTGTTTTTT.

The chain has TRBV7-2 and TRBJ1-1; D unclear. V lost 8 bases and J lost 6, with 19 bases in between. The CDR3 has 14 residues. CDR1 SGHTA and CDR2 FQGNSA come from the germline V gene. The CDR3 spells CASVKTLAPSEAFF. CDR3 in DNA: TGTGCCAGCGTAAAGACCTTAGCTCCTTCTGAAGCTTTCTTT.

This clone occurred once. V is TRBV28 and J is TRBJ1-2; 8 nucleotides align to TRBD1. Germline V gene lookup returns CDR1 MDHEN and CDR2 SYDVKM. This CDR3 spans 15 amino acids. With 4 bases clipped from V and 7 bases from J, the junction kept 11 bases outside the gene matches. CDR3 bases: TGTGCCAGCAGTTCCCTTGGACAGGGCCCCCCTGGCTACACCTTC. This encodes CASSSLGQGPPGYTF.

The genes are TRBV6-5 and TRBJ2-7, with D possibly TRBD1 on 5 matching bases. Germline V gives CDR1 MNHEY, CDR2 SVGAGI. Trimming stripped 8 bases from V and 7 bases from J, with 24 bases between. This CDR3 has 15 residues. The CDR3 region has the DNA TGTGCCAGCGCGTTATGGGGCAGTCAGGTGGGAGAGCAGTACTTC. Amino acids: CASALWGSQVGEQYF.

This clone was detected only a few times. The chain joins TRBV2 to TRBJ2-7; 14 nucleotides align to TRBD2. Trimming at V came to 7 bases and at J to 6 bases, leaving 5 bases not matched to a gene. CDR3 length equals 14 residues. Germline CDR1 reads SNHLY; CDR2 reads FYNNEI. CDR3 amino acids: CASKGLAGVGEQYF. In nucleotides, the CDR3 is TGTGCCAGCAAGGGACTAGCGGGGGTGGGCGAGCAGTACTTC.

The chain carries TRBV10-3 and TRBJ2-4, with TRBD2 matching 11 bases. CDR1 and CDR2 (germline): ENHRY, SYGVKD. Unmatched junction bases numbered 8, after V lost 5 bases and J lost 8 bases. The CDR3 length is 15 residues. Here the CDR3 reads CAISPDSGGADIQYF. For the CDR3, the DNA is TGTGCCATCAGTCCCGATAGCGGGGGGGCTGACATTCAGTACTTC.

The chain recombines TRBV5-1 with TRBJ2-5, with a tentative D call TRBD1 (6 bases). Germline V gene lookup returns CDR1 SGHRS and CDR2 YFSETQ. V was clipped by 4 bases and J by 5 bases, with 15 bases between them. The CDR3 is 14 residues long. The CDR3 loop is CASSPDSLRETQYF. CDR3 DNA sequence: TGCGCCAGCAGCCCGGACAGTTTAAGGGAGACCCAGTACTTC.

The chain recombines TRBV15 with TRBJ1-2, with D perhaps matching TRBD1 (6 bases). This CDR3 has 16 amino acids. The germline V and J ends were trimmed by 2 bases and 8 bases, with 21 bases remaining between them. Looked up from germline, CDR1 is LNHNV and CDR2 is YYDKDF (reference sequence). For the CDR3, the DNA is TGTGCCACCAGCAGACCGATCGGGGCAGGGGAGGGCGGCTACACCTTC. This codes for CATSRPIGAGEGGYTF.

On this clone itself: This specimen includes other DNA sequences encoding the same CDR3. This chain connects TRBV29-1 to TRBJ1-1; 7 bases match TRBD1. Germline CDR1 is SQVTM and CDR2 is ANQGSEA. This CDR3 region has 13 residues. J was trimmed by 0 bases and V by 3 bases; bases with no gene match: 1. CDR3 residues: CSVEGQLNTEAFF. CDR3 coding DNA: TGCAGCGTTGAGGGACAGCTGAACACTGAAGCTTTCTTT.

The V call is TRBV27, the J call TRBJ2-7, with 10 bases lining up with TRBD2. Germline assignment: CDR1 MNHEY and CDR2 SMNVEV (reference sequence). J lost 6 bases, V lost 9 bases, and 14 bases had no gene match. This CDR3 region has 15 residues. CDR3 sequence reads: CASRISGGLPTEQYF. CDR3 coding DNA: TGTGCCAGTCGGATTAGCGGGGGGTTACCCACCGAGCAGTACTTC.

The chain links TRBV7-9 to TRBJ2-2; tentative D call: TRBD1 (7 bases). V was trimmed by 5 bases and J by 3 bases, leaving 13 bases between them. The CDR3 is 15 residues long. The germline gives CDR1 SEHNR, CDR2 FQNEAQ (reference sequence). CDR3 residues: CASSQTGRYTGELFF. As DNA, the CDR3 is TGTGCCAGCAGCCAGACAGGGAGGTACACCGGGGAGCTGTTTTTT.

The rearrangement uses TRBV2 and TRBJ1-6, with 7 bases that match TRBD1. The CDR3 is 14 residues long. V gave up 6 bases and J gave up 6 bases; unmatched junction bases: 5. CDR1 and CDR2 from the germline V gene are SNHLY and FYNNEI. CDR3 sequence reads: CASRDGTANSPLHF. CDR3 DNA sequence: TGTGCCAGCAGAGACGGGACAGCTAATTCACCCCTCCACTTT.

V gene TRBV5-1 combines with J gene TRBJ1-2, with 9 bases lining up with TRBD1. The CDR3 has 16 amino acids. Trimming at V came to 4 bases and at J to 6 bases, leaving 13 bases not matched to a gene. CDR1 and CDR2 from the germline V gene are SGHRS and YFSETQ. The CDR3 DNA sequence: TGCGCCAGCAGCCCCCGCCCGGGACAGGGTCAAGATGGCTACACCTTC. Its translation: CASSPRPGQGQDGYTF.

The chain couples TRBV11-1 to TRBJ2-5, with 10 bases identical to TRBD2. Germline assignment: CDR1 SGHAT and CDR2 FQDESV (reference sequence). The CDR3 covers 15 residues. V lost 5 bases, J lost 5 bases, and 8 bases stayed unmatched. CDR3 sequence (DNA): TGTGCCAGCAGCGTTAGCGGGGGGTATCAGGAGACCCAGTACTTC. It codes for CASSVSGGYQETQYF.

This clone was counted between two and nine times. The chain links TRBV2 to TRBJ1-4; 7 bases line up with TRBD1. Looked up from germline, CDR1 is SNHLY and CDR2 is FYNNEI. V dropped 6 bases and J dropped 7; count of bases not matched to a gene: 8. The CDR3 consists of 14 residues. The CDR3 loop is CASRAAGGSEKLFF. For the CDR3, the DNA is TGTGCCAGCAGGGCGGCAGGGGGGAGTGAAAAACTGTTTTTT.

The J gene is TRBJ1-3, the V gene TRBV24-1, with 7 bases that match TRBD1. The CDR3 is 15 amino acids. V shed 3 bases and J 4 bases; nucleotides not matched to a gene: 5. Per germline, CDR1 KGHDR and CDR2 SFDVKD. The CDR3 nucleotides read TGTGCCACCAGTGATAACAGGGGACAGGGAAACACCATATATTTT. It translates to CATSDNRGQGNTIYF.

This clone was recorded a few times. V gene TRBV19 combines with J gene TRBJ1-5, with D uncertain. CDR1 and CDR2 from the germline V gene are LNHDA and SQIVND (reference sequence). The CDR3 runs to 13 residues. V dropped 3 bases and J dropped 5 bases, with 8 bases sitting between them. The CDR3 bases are TGTGCCAGTAGTATTAGTGAGGATCAGCCCCAGCATTTT. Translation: CASSISEDQPQHF.

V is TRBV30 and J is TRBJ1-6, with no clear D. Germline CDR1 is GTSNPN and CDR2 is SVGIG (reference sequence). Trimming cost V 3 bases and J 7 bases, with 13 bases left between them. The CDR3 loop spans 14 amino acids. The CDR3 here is CAWSGNTGNSPLHF. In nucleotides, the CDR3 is TGTGCCTGGAGCGGAAATACGGGGAATTCACCCCTCCACTTT. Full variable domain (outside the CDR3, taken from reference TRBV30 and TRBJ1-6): SQTIHQWPATLVQPVGSPLSLECTVEGTSNPNLYWYRQAAGRGLQLLFYSVGIGQISSEVPQNLSASRPQDRQFILSSKKLLLSDSGFYLCAWSGNTGNSPLHFGNGTRLTVT.

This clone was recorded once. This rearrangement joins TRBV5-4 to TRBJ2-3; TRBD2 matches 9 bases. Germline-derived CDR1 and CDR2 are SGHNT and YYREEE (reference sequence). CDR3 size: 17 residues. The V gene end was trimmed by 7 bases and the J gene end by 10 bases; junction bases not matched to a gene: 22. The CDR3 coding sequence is TGTGCCAGCTCTCCCCCGGGGGGCGGGGGGGCGGTGTACGCGCAGTATTTT. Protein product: CASSPPGGGGAVYAQYF.

The CDR3 nucleotides read TGTGCCAGCAGTCCACAGGGCCCTAATGAAAAACTGTTTTTT. It encodes CASSPQGPNEKLFF. This sequence joins TRBV2 and TRBJ1-4; a weak D match, TRBD1 (6 bases). The CDR3 contains 14 residues. Germline loops: CDR1 SNHLY, CDR2 FYNNEI. With 5 bases removed from V and 3 bases from J, the gap between germline ends came to 10 bases.

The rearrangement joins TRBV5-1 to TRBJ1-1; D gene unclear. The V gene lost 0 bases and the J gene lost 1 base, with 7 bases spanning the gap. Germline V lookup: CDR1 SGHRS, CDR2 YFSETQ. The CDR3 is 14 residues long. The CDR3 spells CASSLVPWNTEAFF. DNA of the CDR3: TGCGCCAGCAGCTTGGTTCCGTGGAACACTGAAGCTTTCTTT.